These 25 T cell receptor beta chains were all obtained from the same sample, sequenced in a study of cytomegalovirus exposure and HLA in healthy donors. PCR was performed using 60 Vbeta and 13 Jbeta primers. Profiling relied on immunoSEQ multiplex PCR, and the TCRdb table lists in-frame clones only, not all of them. The data show about 160,000 clones, with just under 80% seen just once and about 7.7% held by the top ten. Sequencing was done on a sample of PBMCs. These TCRs come from a woman aged 35 to 49 in good health and CMV-seropositive.

This clone was observed a handful of times. This rearrangement joins TRBV5-1 to TRBJ2-3; 12 positions match TRBD2. With V trimmed by 4 bases and J by 4 bases, 4 bases remained unmatched. Looked up from germline, CDR1 is SGHRS and CDR2 is YFSETQ. The CDR3 totals 15 residues. Here the CDR3 DNA reads TGCGCCAGCAGCGCGGGACTAGCGGGCGCAGATACGCAGTATTTT. Encoded protein: CASSAGLAGADTQYF.

The V and J genes are TRBV11-3 and TRBJ2-2; weak D call: TRBD2 (5 bases). The CDR3 covers 16 residues. Trimming pared 2 bases from V and 13 bases from J, leaving 23 bases between. The germline CDR1 and CDR2 sequences are SGHNT and YENEEA. CDR3 protein: CASSLFTGNGADGLFF. DNA of the CDR3: TGTGCCAGCAGCTTATTTACGGGGAATGGAGCGGATGGGCTGTTTTTT.

The chain couples TRBV5-5 to TRBJ2-1; D may be TRBD2 (6 bases). V was shortened by 4 bases and J by 7 bases, with 9 bases between the two germline ends. The CDR3 loop spans 12 amino acids. In germline, CDR1 is SGHKS, CDR2 YYEKEE (reference sequence). CDR3 sequence reads: CASSPEGNEQFF. The CDR3 DNA follows: TGTGCCAGCAGCCCGGAGGGAAATGAGCAGTTCTTC.

CDR3 coding DNA: TGCGCCAGCAAGTTGGGCAGAAGAGGCTACACCTTC. Residues: CASKLGRRGYTF. This rearrangement joins TRBV10-1 to TRBJ1-2; D unresolved. CDR1 and CDR2 (germline): WNHNN, SYGVQD (reference sequence). This CDR3 is 12 amino acids long. Between the trimmed V and J ends, which lost 7 bases and 8 bases, there was a span of 14 bases.

The rearrangement uses TRBV5-1 and TRBJ2-1; D is perhaps TRBD1 (5 bases). In germline, CDR1 is SGHRS, CDR2 YFSETQ. There are 14 residues in the CDR3. The V end was cut by 4 bases, the J end by 9 bases, with 17 bases between. The CDR3 protein is CASSPDQGSVEQFF. DNA for the CDR3: TGCGCCAGCAGCCCGGATCAGGGAAGCGTTGAGCAGTTCTTC.

This clone came up once. The V call is TRBV19, the J call TRBJ1-2; 7 nucleotides align to TRBD1. The length of the CDR3 is 16 residues. The germline V gene encodes CDR1 LNHDA and CDR2 SQIVND (reference sequence). V lost 4 bases and J lost 2; bases outside the gene matches: 10. CDR3 protein: CASSKSWDRENYGYTF. In nucleotides, the CDR3 is TGTGCCAGTAGTAAGTCGTGGGACAGAGAGAACTATGGCTACACCTTC. The full variable domain, completed using reference TRBV19 and TRBJ1-2, is DGGITQSPKYLFRKEGQNVTLSCEQNLNHDAMYWYRQDPGQGLRLIYYSQIVNDFQKGDIAEGYSVSREKKESFPLTVTSAQKNPTAFYLCASSKSWDRENYGYTFGSGTRLTVV.

The gene calls are TRBV6-5 and TRBJ2-5; 7 bases agree with TRBD2. Germline assignment: CDR1 MNHEY and CDR2 SVGAGI. With 5 bases clipped from V and 1 base from J, the junction kept 4 bases outside the gene matches. This CDR3 comprises 14 residues. CDR3 amino acids: CASSEGLVQETQYF. In DNA form, the CDR3 reads TGTGCCAGCAGTGAAGGACTAGTCCAAGAGACCCAGTACTTC.

The V gene is TRBV6-6, the J gene TRBJ2-3; a weak D match, TRBD1 (6 bases). V was pared by 6 bases and J by 2 bases, with 9 bases between. The germline V gene has CDR1 MNHNY and CDR2 SVGAGI (reference sequence). The CDR3 is 13 amino acids. CDR3 in amino acids: CASSGQHTDTQYF. DNA of the CDR3: TGTGCCAGCAGCGGACAGCACACAGATACGCAGTATTTT.

This chain uses TRBV20-1 with TRBJ2-5, with D unclear. The CDR3 totals 11 residues. The V end was cut by 6 bases, the J end by 0 bases, with 5 bases between. The germline gives CDR1 DFQATT, CDR2 SNEGSKA (reference sequence). The CDR3 here is CSAEDQETQYF. CDR3 bases: TGCAGTGCAGAGGACCAAGAGACCCAGTACTTC.

This clone was detected once. The V and J genes are TRBV15 and TRBJ2-2; no firm D call. This CDR3 contains 15 residues. Germline lookup yields CDR1 LNHNV and CDR2 YYDKDF (reference sequence). Trimming stripped 0 bases from V and 5 bases from J, with 10 bases between. CDR3 in DNA: TGTGCCACCAGCAGAGATCATGGCTTTACCGGGGAGCTGTTTTTT. Protein sequence: CATSRDHGFTGELFF.

A word on this clone: Germline and junction disagree at one end, which may indicate a read error. The chain couples TRBV6-1 to TRBJ2-6; perhaps TRBD1 as D (5 bases). The CDR3 extends over 15 amino acids. Germline CDR1 is MNHNS and CDR2 is SASEGT. CDR3: CASSDQNSGANGLTF. The CDR3 DNA is TGTGCCAGCAGTGACCAAAACTCTGGGGCCAACGGCCTGACTTTC.

V usage is TRBV7-2 and J usage is TRBJ1-2; a possible D gene is TRBD1 (6 bases). The germline CDR1 and CDR2 sequences are SGHTA and FQGNSA. There are 13 residues in the CDR3. Trimming pared 2 bases from V and 5 bases from J, leaving 9 bases between. The CDR3 loop reads CASSLTGQYGYTF. For the CDR3, the DNA is TGTGCCAGCAGCTTAACTGGACAGTATGGCTACACCTTC.

The chain uses TRBV19 and TRBJ2-7; tentative D call: TRBD1 (5 bases). The V end lost 4 bases, the J end lost 5 bases, and 12 bases lay between the germline ends. The germline CDR1 and CDR2 sequences are LNHDA and SQIVND (reference sequence). This CDR3 is 13 amino acids long. The CDR3 sequence: CASSRQGGDEQYF. The CDR3 DNA reads TGTGCCAGTAGTAGGCAGGGTGGTGACGAGCAGTACTTC.

The chain employs TRBV6-1 and TRBJ2-1, with D possibly matching TRBD2 (6 bases). Germline lookup yields CDR1 MNHNS and CDR2 SASEGT. The CDR3 totals 14 residues. Trimming pared 6 bases from V and 10 bases from J, leaving 19 bases between. The CDR3 protein is CASRGLGAVAEQFF. DNA for the CDR3: TGTGCCAGCAGGGGACTGGGAGCGGTCGCGGAGCAGTTCTTC.

The chain joins TRBV18 to TRBJ2-7; TRBD2 might be the D (6 bases). Between the trimmed V and J ends, which lost 3 bases and 0 bases, there was a span of 15 bases. This CDR3 has 16 amino acids. From germline, CDR1 is KGHSH and CDR2 LQKENI. CDR3 residues: CASSPGGGGSSYEQYF. The CDR3 DNA reads TGTGCCAGCTCACCCGGAGGTGGGGGGAGCTCCTACGAGCAGTACTTC.

The chain employs TRBV11-1 and TRBJ2-7, with D maybe TRBD1 (5 bases). With 6 bases removed from V and 6 bases from J, the gap between germline ends came to 15 bases. Germline V gene lookup returns CDR1 SGHAT and CDR2 FQDESV (reference sequence). The CDR3 is 13 residues long. CDR3 sequence: CASSFSTTGEQYF. DNA of the CDR3: TGTGCCAGCAGTTTTAGCACCACAGGCGAGCAGTACTTC.

The rearrangement links TRBV15 to TRBJ2-1; weak D call: TRBD1 (5 bases). Germline V lookup: CDR1 LNHNV, CDR2 YYDKDF (reference sequence). CDR3 length: 13 amino acids. V lost 8 bases to trimming and J lost 8 bases, with 16 bases between them. DNA of the CDR3: TGTGCCACCGGGGCACAGGAGACTCATGAGCAGTTCTTC. It yields the protein CATGAQETHEQFF.

Concerning this clone: At one end, the junction sequence differs from germline, possibly due to a read error. The chain carries TRBV7-9 and TRBJ2-1, with D perhaps TRBD1 or TRBD2 (5 bases each). Germline CDR1 reads SEHNR; CDR2 reads FQNEAQ (reference sequence). The CDR3 covers 15 residues. The CDR3 DNA sequence: TGTTCCAGCAGCTTAGCGACAGTTTCCTACAATGAGCAGTTCTTC. It specifies CSSSLATVSYNEQFF.

This chain uses TRBV2 with TRBJ1-5; 7 bases fit TRBD1. The CDR3 is made up of 14 amino acids. After removal of 4 bases from V and 3 bases from J, the junction contained 3 bases not matched to a gene. The germline V gene encodes CDR1 SNHLY and CDR2 FYNNEI. CDR3 amino acids: CASSAGTANQPQHF. DNA for the CDR3: TGTGCCAGCAGTGCCGGGACAGCCAATCAGCCCCAGCATTTT.

This sequence joins TRBV5-1 and TRBJ1-1; D perhaps matches TRBD1 (5 bases). Trimming stripped 6 bases from V and 1 base from J, with 13 bases between. CDR3 length equals 14 residues. The V gene's germline CDR1 is SGHRS and CDR2 YFSETQ. The CDR3 coding sequence is TGCGCCAGCACCCAGGGCCGATCGAACACTGAAGCTTTCTTT. Its protein is CASTQGRSNTEAFF.

This clone has more than one count but fewer than ten. The chain recombines TRBV5-6 with TRBJ2-3; possibly TRBD1 for D (5 bases). This CDR3 spans 16 amino acids. Looked up from germline, CDR1 is SGHDT and CDR2 is YYEEEE. With 2 bases removed from V and 0 bases from J, the gap between germline ends came to 13 bases. CDR3 bases: TGTGCCAGCAGCTTTAACGCCGACAGAAGCACAGATACGCAGTATTTT. This codes for CASSFNADRSTDTQYF.

This clone was seen only once. The chain links TRBV28 to TRBJ2-7, with D possibly being TRBD1 (5 bases). The germline CDR1 and CDR2 sequences are MDHEN and SYDVKM. The CDR3 loop spans 16 amino acids. V dropped 7 bases and J dropped 2 bases, with 21 bases sitting between them. The CDR3 reads CASKSSGAGRAYEQYF. The CDR3 DNA reads as TGTGCCAGCAAGTCATCTGGGGCTGGTAGGGCCTACGAGCAGTACTTC.

The rearrangement joins TRBV7-8 to TRBJ1-1; weak D call: TRBD1 (6 bases). Trimming took off 4 bases at V and 4 bases at J, with 19 bases between the two ends. CDR1 SGHVS and CDR2 FQNEAQ come from the germline V gene. The CDR3 extends over 16 amino acids. CDR3 coding DNA: TGTGCCAGCAGCTCAGAACTACTGACAGGTGCCACTGAAGCTTTCTTT. This encodes CASSSELLTGATEAFF.

The chain combines TRBV27 with TRBJ2-1; the match to TRBD2 covers 9 bases. Germline CDR1 reads MNHEY; CDR2 reads SMNVEV (reference sequence). Trimming removed 5 bases from V and 0 bases from J; junction bases left unmatched: 2. This CDR3 spans 15 amino acids. CDR3: CASSQLAGSYNEQFF. The CDR3 region has the DNA TGTGCCAGCAGTCAACTAGCGGGCTCCTACAATGAGCAGTTCTTC.

The chain carries TRBV7-2 and TRBJ2-5; 14 nucleotides align to TRBD2. The germline CDR1 and CDR2 sequences are SGHTA and FQGNSA. The J segment lost 5 bases and the V segment lost 3 bases, leaving 14 bases of the junction unmatched. The CDR3 runs to 19 residues. The chain's CDR3 is CASSLRWPTSGGAGETQYF. The CDR3 DNA follows: TGTGCCAGCAGCTTGAGGTGGCCGACTAGCGGGGGGGCCGGCGAGACCCAGTACTTC.